This is a list of T cell receptor beta chains from one sample in a study of blood T cell repertoires in COVID-19. The protocol was immunoSEQ multiplex PCR, while the TCRdb copy is restricted to in-frame clones and leaves out a portion. The sample has some 70,000 clones, more than 75% seen once. Specimen: peripheral blood. Every receptor here comes from a human donor in a cohort sampled during active COVID-19. CDR3s include the opening cysteine and the closing phenylalanine or tryptophan. The D gene is left open where the match is weak. Expanded clones get a size class; other rows say once, few or many, or leave the size out.

len: 13; d_gene: -; abundance: -; v_gene: TRBV6-5; j_gene: TRBJ1-1; CDR3aa: CASSPQGNTEAFF
len: 14; d_gene: -; abundance: once; v_gene: TRBV30; j_gene: TRBJ1-2; CDR3aa: CAWSVGLKGYGYTF
len: 13; d_gene: -; abundance: -; v_gene: TRBV5-1; j_gene: TRBJ2-1; CDR3aa: CASSMPGVNEQFF
len: 14; d_gene: -; abundance: few; v_gene: TRBV3-1/TRBV3-2; j_gene: TRBJ1-1; CDR3aa: CASSQDRGRGEAFF
len: 14; d_gene: -; abundance: -; v_gene: TRBV12-5; j_gene: TRBJ1-5; CDR3aa: CASGLSTGSQPQHF
len: 17; d_gene: TRBD1; abundance: -; v_gene: TRBV25-1; j_gene: TRBJ2-6; CDR3aa: CASSEYGTGERANVLTF
len: 13; d_gene: -; abundance: -; v_gene: TRBV6-5; j_gene: TRBJ1-1; CDR3aa: CASSYTRRGEAFF
len: 16; d_gene: TRBD1; abundance: -; v_gene: TRBV2; j_gene: TRBJ2-1; CDR3aa: CASRTGTGNIDNEQFF
len: 14; d_gene: -; abundance: -; v_gene: TRBV7-3; j_gene: TRBJ2-1; CDR3aa: CASSPGNRLDEQFF
len: 16; d_gene: TRBD1; abundance: -; v_gene: TRBV11-3; j_gene: TRBJ1-2; CDR3aa: CASSSQLGQGAYGYTF
len: 15; d_gene: TRBD2; abundance: -; v_gene: TRBV7-2; j_gene: TRBJ2-7; CDR3aa: CASSLFSGTAYEQYF
len: 16; d_gene: TRBD2; abundance: -; v_gene: TRBV18; j_gene: TRBJ2-2; CDR3aa: CASSLRLAGVTGELFF
len: 17; d_gene: TRBD2; abundance: -; v_gene: TRBV3-1/TRBV3-2; j_gene: TRBJ2-3; CDR3aa: CASSQLVTSESTDTQYF
len: 12; d_gene: TRBD1; abundance: -; v_gene: TRBV29-1; j_gene: TRBJ2-1; CDR3aa: CSVAGGSDEQFF
len: 13; d_gene: -; abundance: once; v_gene: TRBV27; j_gene: TRBJ1-1; CDR3aa: CASSLKRGSEAFF
len: 15; d_gene: -; abundance: -; v_gene: TRBV25-1; j_gene: TRBJ2-2; CDR3aa: CASSLQGVDTGELFF
len: 12; d_gene: TRBD1; abundance: -; v_gene: TRBV2; j_gene: TRBJ2-7; CDR3aa: CASSLDRDEQYF
len: 16; d_gene: TRBD1; abundance: -; v_gene: TRBV20-1; j_gene: TRBJ1-2; CDR3aa: CSASGTGGPRNYGYTF
len: 14; d_gene: -; abundance: -; v_gene: TRBV5-1; j_gene: TRBJ2-5; CDR3aa: CASSQNGGQETQYF
len: 16; d_gene: -; abundance: few; v_gene: TRBV7-7; j_gene: TRBJ2-2; CDR3aa: CASSLRAGAYTGELFF
len: 15; d_gene: -; abundance: -; v_gene: TRBV7-2; j_gene: TRBJ2-7; CDR3aa: CASSLQGRANYEQYF
len: 17; d_gene: TRBD1; abundance: -; v_gene: TRBV24-1; j_gene: TRBJ2-3; CDR3aa: CATSVGTDERGTDTQYF
len: 15; d_gene: TRBD1; abundance: once; v_gene: TRBV5-4; j_gene: TRBJ1-4; CDR3aa: CASSLMDREVKKLFF
len: 15; d_gene: TRBD1; abundance: -; v_gene: TRBV3-1/TRBV3-2; j_gene: TRBJ2-5; CDR3aa: CASSQGDRLLRTQYF
len: 17; d_gene: TRBD1; abundance: -; v_gene: TRBV18; j_gene: TRBJ1-2; CDR3aa: CASSRTGGDPANYGYTF
len: 13; d_gene: -; abundance: -; v_gene: TRBV18; j_gene: TRBJ2-2; CDR3aa: CASSPAAGGELFF
len: 11; d_gene: -; abundance: -; v_gene: TRBV24-1; j_gene: TRBJ2-1; CDR3aa: CATPRPYEQFF
len: 12; d_gene: -; abundance: -; v_gene: TRBV29-1; j_gene: TRBJ2-3; CDR3aa: CSAGQITDTQYF
len: 15; d_gene: -; abundance: -; v_gene: TRBV19; j_gene: TRBJ2-1; CDR3aa: CASSPQKNSYNEQFF
len: 16; d_gene: TRBD1; abundance: -; v_gene: TRBV9; j_gene: TRBJ1-2; CDR3aa: CASSALGQGPNYGYTF
len: 16; d_gene: TRBD1; abundance: -; v_gene: TRBV7-6; j_gene: TRBJ2-5; CDR3aa: CASRQGQGTYQETQYF
len: 15; d_gene: TRBD2; abundance: -; v_gene: TRBV5-1; j_gene: TRBJ2-5; CDR3aa: CASSLEGLAGETQYF
len: 14; d_gene: TRBD1; abundance: -; v_gene: TRBV3-1/TRBV3-2; j_gene: TRBJ1-6; CDR3aa: CASSIRQGYSPLHF
len: 14; d_gene: -; abundance: few; v_gene: TRBV18; j_gene: TRBJ1-1; CDR3aa: CASSPPTGNTEAFF
len: 16; d_gene: -; abundance: -; v_gene: TRBV7-8; j_gene: TRBJ2-3; CDR3aa: CASSLVRGGLADTQYF
len: 14; d_gene: -; abundance: -; v_gene: TRBV11-2; j_gene: TRBJ2-7; CDR3aa: CASSLLTGTYEQYF
len: 14; d_gene: -; abundance: -; v_gene: TRBV5-1; j_gene: TRBJ2-7; CDR3aa: CASSAGLQPYEQYF
len: 15; d_gene: -; abundance: -; v_gene: TRBV21-1; j_gene: TRBJ1-5; CDR3aa: CASSRPLRHDKPQHF
len: 18; d_gene: TRBD2; abundance: once; v_gene: TRBV7-2; j_gene: TRBJ2-1; CDR3aa: CASSFEYVRGGANNEQFF
len: 16; d_gene: TRBD1; abundance: -; v_gene: TRBV5-5; j_gene: TRBJ2-5; CDR3aa: CASSLGDRGQWETQYF
len: 19; d_gene: -; abundance: -; v_gene: TRBV2; j_gene: TRBJ2-6; CDR3aa: CASIGRREGQSSGANVLTF